The rows below give T cell receptor beta chains drawn from one sample of a study of T cells after yellow fever vaccination. MiXCR, run by TCRdb on the 5' RACE reads, gives a single entry per CDR3 protein. The repertoire holds about 350,000 distinct CDR3 sequences, with roughly 11% as singletons. The sample in question was PBMCs, obtained on the day of the first yellow fever vaccination. The source of these receptors is a man between 18 and 35 years old who received the YFV17D yellow fever vaccine. Both conserved end residues are part of each CDR3. D genes are given only for firm matches. The listing skips clone size in some rows; elsewhere it reads once, few, many or a size class.

>TRBV4-1|TRBD2|.|TRBJ2-4
CASSQLPGGTSKNIQYF
TGCGCCAGCAGCCAACTACCCGGGGGGACGTCCAAAAACATTCAGTACTTC
>TRBV13|TRBD1|.|TRBJ2-7
CASSKGQVAEQYF
TGTGCCAGCAGCAAGGGACAGGTAGCCGAGCAGTACTTC
>TRBV5-5|TRBD1|.|TRBJ1-2
CASSLSLDRPNYGYTF
TGTGCCAGCAGCTTGAGTTTGGACAGGCCTAACTATGGCTACACCTTC
>TRBV12-3/TRBV12-4|.|.|TRBJ2-1
CASSWAEGREQFF
TGTGCCAGCAGTTGGGCCGAGGGGAGAGAGCAGTTCTTC
>TRBV28|.|.|TRBJ2-3
CASTLAAAGTSTDTQYF
TGTGCCAGCACCCTGGCCGCGGCGGGAACTAGCACAGATACGCAGTATTTT
>TRBV10-1|.|few|TRBJ2-3
CASSDGLPTDTQYF
TGCGCCAGCAGTGATGGGCTTCCCACAGATACGCAGTATTTT
>TRBV5-1|.|many|TRBJ2-1
CASSLETAAGQFF
TGCGCCAGCAGCTTGGAGACCGCTGCGGGGCAGTTCTTC
>TRBV11-2|.|few|TRBJ2-1
CASRKTGTHTYNEQFF
TGTGCCAGCAGAAAAACCGGGACTCATACCTACAATGAGCAGTTCTTC
>TRBV6-5|.|.|TRBJ1-5
CASSYRGHNQPQHF
TGTGCCAGCAGTTACAGGGGTCACAATCAGCCCCAGCATTTT
>TRBV4-2|.|many|TRBJ2-7
CASSQVEGSYEQYF
TGTGCCAGCAGCCAAGTGGAGGGATCCTACGAGCAGTACTTC
>TRBV5-3|TRBD1|.|TRBJ1-1
CARSRVPGQGLYTEAFF
TGTGCCAGAAGCCGCGTCCCGGGACAGGGACTGTACACTGAAGCTTTCTTT